A selection of T cell receptor beta chains follows, all from one sample in a study of vaccination effects on CD4 cells after COVID-19. Their cognate antigens are unknown. Measured with immunoSEQ multiplex PCR; TCRdb has only the in-frame clones, and not every one. The sample yields tens of thousands of clones, 78% seen once. Specimen: CD4+ T cells from PBMCs cultured with SARS-CoV-2 spike peptides, collected before COVID-19 vaccination. These receptors were collected from a human donor who received a COVID-19 vaccine. Each CDR3 is given with its conserved first and last residue. The D gene is left open where the match is weak.

TRBV3-1/TRBV3-2	NA	TRBJ1-6	TGTGCCAGCAGCCAAACGTCAGGGAATAATTCACCCCTCCACTTT	CASSQTSGNNSPLHF
TRBV24-1	TRBD1	TRBJ2-3	TGTGCCACCAGTGATGCCACAGGGGCAGATACGCAGTATTTT	CATSDATGADTQYF
TRBV24-1	NA	TRBJ1-2	TGTGCCACCAGTGATCCACGGGATGGGACCAGATTGAGGGGCTACACCTTC	CATSDPRDGTRLRGYTF
TRBV5-1	NA	TRBJ1-5	TGCGCCAGCAGTCTAAATAGCAATCAGCCCCAGCATTTT	CASSLNSNQPQHF
TRBV6-5	NA	TRBJ1-2	TGTGCCAGCAGTACCCTCGCGACAGGCGACTATGGCTACACCTTC	CASSTLATGDYGYTF
TRBV7-2	TRBD2	TRBJ2-6	TGTGCCAGCAGCTTAGCTAGCGGGGGGGCTCCTGGGGCCAACGTCCTGACTTTC	CASSLASGGAPGANVLTF
TRBV2	TRBD1	TRBJ1-2	TGTGCCAGCAGTGAAACAGGGGGCTATGGCTACACCTTC	CASSETGGYGYTF
TRBV6-5	NA	TRBJ2-5	TGTGCCAGCAGGGGGGGTGTACCTACTCCCCAGTACTTC	CASRGGVPTPQYF
TRBV6-4	NA	TRBJ2-1	TGTGCCAGCAGCTCGCAATTGTCAGGGGCTCTCAATGAGCAGTTCTTC	CASSSQLSGALNEQFF
TRBV3-1/TRBV3-2	NA	TRBJ1-2	TGTGCCAGCAGCCAAGATTCCGAACATGGCTACACCTTC	CASSQDSEHGYTF
TRBV19	NA	TRBJ2-3	TGTGCCAGTAAATTGATTGCGGGCACAGATACGCAGTATTTT	CASKLIAGTDTQYF
TRBV19	TRBD1	TRBJ1-5	TGTGCTAATCTCGGGGGGACAGCTAACTATAGCAATCAGCCCCAGCATTTT	CANLGGTANYSNQPQHF
TRBV7-2	TRBD1	TRBJ1-2	TGTGCCAGCAGCACCCGGACAGGGGCAAACTATGGCTACACCTTC	CASSTRTGANYGYTF